A selection of T cell receptor beta chains follows, all from one sample in a study of control samples from healthy donors and cancer patients. Data came from immunoSEQ multiplex PCR; TCRdb stores just in-frame clones and leaves some out. The table lists about 130,000 clones, 85% to 95% of them singletons. The sample consisted of PBMCs. These receptors were collected from a man aged 45-65 years with head and neck cancer. Both conserved end residues are part of each CDR3. Fields, in order: D gene, J gene, V gene, clone size, CDR3 protein, CDR3 DNA. A D gene is named only where the DNA matches it firmly. The size of a clone is reported for some rows only, either as once, few or many, or as a class for expanded clones.

>NA|TRBJ1-5|TRBV27|NA
CARLYPQHF
TGTGCCAGATTATACCCCCAGCATTTT
>TRBD1|TRBJ2-7|TRBV6-5|NA
CASSPGTGVYEQYF
TGTGCCAGCAGTCCGGGGACAGGGGTCTACGAGCAGTACTTC
>TRBD1|TRBJ1-1|TRBV18|NA
CASSRGQGENTEAFF
TGTGCCAGCTCACGTGGACAGGGGGAGAACACTGAAGCTTTCTTT
>NA|TRBJ1-1|TRBV2|NA
CASSDGRDTEAFF
TGTGCCAGCAGTGACGGTAGGGACACTGAAGCTTTCTTT
>NA|TRBJ1-5|TRBV28|NA
CASSYRVSNQPQHF
TGTGCCAGCAGTTACAGGGTTAGCAATCAGCCCCAGCATTTT
>NA|TRBJ2-3|TRBV7-2|once
CASSLRGWGTDTQYF
TGTGCCAGCAGCTTGAGGGGCTGGGGCACAGATACGCAGTATTTT
>NA|TRBJ2-2|TRBV24-1|NA
CATKSSQGLYGELFF
TGTGCCACCAAGAGCAGCCAAGGACTTTATGGGGAGCTGTTTTTT
>TRBD1|TRBJ1-2|TRBV7-8|NA
CASSLGGTGAGYTF
TGTGCCAGCAGCTTAGGGGGGACAGGGGCTGGCTACACCTTC
>TRBD1|TRBJ2-4|TRBV27|NA
CASSLSQGAATKNIQYF
TGTGCCAGCAGTTTATCGCAGGGGGCCGCGACCAAAAACATTCAGTACTTC
>TRBD1|TRBJ1-1|TRBV19|NA
CASSHGQGNTEAFF
TGTGCCAGTAGTCACGGACAGGGGAACACTGAAGCTTTCTTT
>TRBD2|TRBJ2-5|TRBV3-1/TRBV3-2|NA
CASSPISVRLARGETQYF
TGTGCCAGCAGCCCTATATCCGTCCGACTAGCACGGGGTGAGACCCAGTACTTC
>NA|TRBJ1-2|TRBV5-1|NA
CASSPDVSPNYGYTF
TGCGCCAGCAGCCCTGACGTAAGCCCTAACTATGGCTACACCTTC
>NA|TRBJ2-7|TRBV2|once
CASLYPAEKYEQYF
TGTGCCAGCCTCTATCCAGCGGAGAAATACGAGCAGTACTTC
>NA|TRBJ2-2|TRBV12-3/TRBV12-4|NA
CASSLQTGELFF
TGTGCCAGCAGTTTGCAGACCGGGGAGCTGTTTTTT
>TRBD1|TRBJ1-2|TRBV27|NA
CASSKRQGDYGYTF
TGTGCCAGCAGTAAGCGACAGGGGGACTATGGCTACACCTTC
>NA|TRBJ1-2|TRBV9|once
CASSNQGGDGYTF
TGTGCCAGCAGCAACCAGGGAGGGGATGGCTACACCTTC
>NA|TRBJ2-7|TRBV19|NA
CASSAGGGFGYEQYF
TGTGCCAGTAGCGCAGGGGGAGGGTTTGGCTACGAGCAGTACTTC
>NA|TRBJ2-1|TRBV19|NA
CASSPRLGNEQFF
TGTGCCAGTAGTCCCAGGCTAGGCAATGAGCAGTTCTTC
>NA|TRBJ2-1|TRBV24-1|NA
CATAQAGHDEQFF
TGTGCCACCGCCCAGGCCGGGCATGATGAGCAGTTCTTC
>NA|TRBJ1-5|TRBV19|NA
CASSIDRRSAFQGQPQHF
TGTGCCAGTAGTATAGATAGGCGATCAGCCTTTCAGGGGCAGCCCCAGCATTTT
>NA|TRBJ2-7|TRBV5-1|NA
CASSLSQGIDEQYF
TGCGCCAGCAGCCTCTCTCAGGGTATCGACGAGCAGTACTTC
>TRBD1|TRBJ1-1|TRBV2|NA
CAGHRGGTEAFF
TGTGCCGGACACAGGGGTGGGACTGAAGCTTTCTTT
>TRBD1|TRBJ2-2|TRBV19|NA
CASRDRAHTGELFF
TGTGCCAGTCGGGACAGGGCCCACACCGGGGAGCTGTTTTTT
>TRBD1|TRBJ2-7|TRBV6-5|few
CASKDRAYEQYF
TGTGCCAGCAAGGACAGGGCCTACGAGCAGTACTTC
>TRBD1|TRBJ2-7|TRBV13|NA
CASSPQGQGAYEQYF
TGTGCCAGCAGCCCTCAGGGACAGGGGGCCTACGAGCAGTACTTC
>TRBD1|TRBJ2-2|TRBV15|NA
CATSRDMGAGGTGELFF
TGTGCCACCAGCAGAGATATGGGCGCAGGGGGCACCGGGGAGCTGTTTTTT
>TRBD1|TRBJ2-3|TRBV28|NA
CASSELGTETDTQYF
TGTGCCAGCAGCGAATTAGGGACAGAAACAGATACGCAGTATTTT
>NA|TRBJ2-2|TRBV7-6|once
CASRGVWTLFTGELFF
TGTGCCAGCAGGGGGGTTTGGACCCTCTTCACCGGGGAGCTGTTTTTT
>NA|TRBJ1-3|TRBV2|NA
CASSETGNTIYF
TGTGCCAGCAGTGAAACTGGAAACACCATATATTTT